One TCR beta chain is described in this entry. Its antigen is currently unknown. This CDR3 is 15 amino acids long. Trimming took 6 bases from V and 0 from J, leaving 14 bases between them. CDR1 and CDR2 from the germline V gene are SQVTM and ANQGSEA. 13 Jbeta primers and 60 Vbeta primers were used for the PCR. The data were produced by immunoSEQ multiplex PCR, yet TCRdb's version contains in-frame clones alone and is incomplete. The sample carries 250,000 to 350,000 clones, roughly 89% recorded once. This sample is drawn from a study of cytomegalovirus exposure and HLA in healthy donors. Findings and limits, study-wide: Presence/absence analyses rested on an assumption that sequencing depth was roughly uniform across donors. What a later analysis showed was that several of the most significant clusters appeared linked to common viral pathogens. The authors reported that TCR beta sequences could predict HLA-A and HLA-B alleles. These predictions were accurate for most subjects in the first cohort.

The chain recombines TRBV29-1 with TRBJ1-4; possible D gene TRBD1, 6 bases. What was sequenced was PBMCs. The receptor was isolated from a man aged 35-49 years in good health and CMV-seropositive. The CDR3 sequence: CSVPDSSATNEKLFF. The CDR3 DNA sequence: TGCAGCGTCCCGGACAGCTCCGCAACTAATGAAAAACTGTTTTTT.